This is a list of T cell receptor beta chains from one sample in a study of blood T cells in healthy people across ages. TCRdb analysed the 5' RACE reads with MiXCR anew, one entry per CDR3 protein. Seen here are 600,000 to 650,000 distinct CDR3 sequences, under 65% observed once, and the top ten hold 30% to 40%. Sequencing used blood. These receptors were collected from a man in his 60s in good health. CDR3s include the opening cysteine and the closing phenylalanine or tryptophan. The D gene is left open where the match is weak. Expanded clones are given a class, and other clones once, few, many or no size at all.

NA	16	TRBJ1-4	TRBV6-6	TRBD1	CASSSKMTGPNEKLFF	TGTGCCAGCAGTTCCAAAATGACAGGGCCTAATGAAAAACTGTTTTTT
NA	17	TRBJ2-5	TRBV3-1	TRBD2	CASSQVGLAGGQETQYF	TGTGCCAGCAGCCAAGTAGGATTAGCGGGGGGCCAAGAGACCCAGTACTTC
once	14	TRBJ2-7	TRBV7-8	NA	CASSRVVGGYEQYF	TGTGCCAGCAGCCGGGTAGTAGGGGGCTACGAGCAGTACTTC
NA	12	TRBJ1-2	TRBV16	NA	CASSTSGVGYTF	TGTGCCAGCAGCACGTCCGGGGTTGGCTACACCTTC
NA	15	TRBJ2-1	TRBV6-4	TRBD1	CASSDGQGNYNEQFF	TGTGCCAGCAGTGACGGACAGGGAAACTACAATGAGCAGTTCTTC
NA	15	TRBJ1-4	TRBV12-3/TRBV12-4	NA	CASSLWDISGEKLFF	TGTGCCAGCAGTTTATGGGACATTTCTGGTGAAAAACTGTTTTTT
few	14	TRBJ1-1	TRBV4-1	NA	CASSNHIMNTEAFF	TGCGCCAGCAGCAACCACATAATGAACACTGAAGCTTTCTTT
many	18	TRBJ2-6	TRBV5-1	NA	CASSLGRPRASGANVLTF	TGCGCCAGCAGCTTGGGCCGCCCTCGGGCCTCTGGGGCCAACGTCCTGACTTTC
NA	15	TRBJ2-4	TRBV11-2	NA	CASSLDGTALNIQYF	TGTGCCAGCAGCTTAGATGGGACGGCGCTAAACATTCAGTACTTC
NA	14	TRBJ2-7	TRBV11-2	NA	CASSSPQRGETQYF	TGTGCCAGCAGCTCTCCTCAACGTGGGGAGACTCAGTACTTC
NA	16	TRBJ2-1	TRBV7-2	TRBD2	CASSLSIAGGADEQFF	TGTGCCAGCAGCCTGAGTATCGCCGGGGGGGCCGACGAGCAGTTCTTC
NA	15	TRBJ1-2	TRBV6-5	TRBD1	CASSYSGQGWDGYTF	TGTGCCAGCAGTTACTCAGGACAGGGATGGGATGGCTACACCTTC
NA	15	TRBJ1-6	TRBV5-1	NA	CASTLRGAANSPLHF	TGCGCCAGCACCTTGAGAGGGGCTGCTAATTCACCCCTCCACTTT
NA	15	TRBJ1-1	TRBV3-1	NA	CASSRRRGGNTEAFF	TGTGCCAGCAGCCGCCGGCGAGGGGGGAACACTGAAGCTTTCTTT
NA	15	TRBJ1-5	TRBV18	NA	CASSPGPNDNQPQHF	TGTGCCAGCTCACCAGGACCCAACGACAATCAGCCCCAGCATTTT
NA	15	TRBJ1-2	TRBV4-2	TRBD1	CASSLGQGSWDGYTF	TGTGCCAGCAGCCTTGGACAGGGCAGTTGGGATGGCTACACCTTC
NA	15	TRBJ2-1	TRBV10-3	NA	CAISDGANGNNEQFF	TGTGCCATCAGTGATGGTGCTAACGGAAACAATGAGCAGTTCTTC
NA	14	TRBJ2-1	TRBV12-3/TRBV12-4	NA	CASSLGDGDNEQFF	TGTGCCAGCAGTTTGGGGGATGGGGACAATGAGCAGTTCTTC
few	15	TRBJ2-7	TRBV6-2/TRBV6-3	NA	CASKAGQLSSYEQYF	TGTGCCAGCAAAGCAGGACAGCTGAGCTCCTACGAGCAGTACTTC
NA	14	TRBJ2-5	TRBV10-3	TRBD1	CAITDKPGGETQYF	TGTGCCATCACAGATAAACCAGGGGGTGAGACCCAGTACTTC
NA	13	TRBJ1-5	TRBV20-1	NA	CSVAGTASWAQHF	TGCAGTGTTGCCGGGACGGCCTCTTGGGCCCAGCATTTT
NA	13	TRBJ2-3	TRBV20-1	NA	CSAPGPSTDTQYF	TGCAGTGCACCGGGACCCAGCACAGATACGCAGTATTTT
NA	16	TRBJ1-5	TRBV3-1	NA	CASSPGRQLGNQPQHF	TGTGCCAGCAGCCCAGGGAGGCAGTTGGGCAATCAGCCCCAGCATTTT
many	15	TRBJ2-5	TRBV7-9	NA	CASSLGAGYQETQYF	TGTGCCAGCAGCTTAGGGGCGGGGTACCAAGAGACCCAGTACTTC
NA	16	TRBJ2-4	TRBV7-6	TRBD2	CASSLVGSGGANIQYF	TGTGCCAGCAGCTTAGTCGGTAGCGGGGGGGCGAACATTCAGTACTTC
NA	16	TRBJ1-5	TRBV21-1	NA	CASKTTGKKGNQPQHF	TGTGCCAGCAAGACGACAGGGAAGAAGGGCAATCAGCCCCAGCATTTT
few	14	TRBJ2-5	TRBV9	NA	CASSVSLARETQYF	TGTGCCAGCAGCGTATCCCTAGCCAGGGAGACCCAGTACTTC
NA	12	TRBJ1-6	TRBV11-2	NA	CASSPRSSPLHF	TGTGCCAGCAGCCCAAGAAGTTCACCCCTCCACTTT
few	14	TRBJ2-3	TRBV7-2	NA	CASSLVGPPDTQYF	TGTGCCAGCAGCTTAGTCGGGCCCCCAGATACGCAGTATTTT
NA	14	TRBJ1-2	TRBV11-2	NA	CASSLAPGGYGYTF	TGTGCCAGCAGCTTAGCCCCCGGTGGGTATGGCTACACCTTC
once	13	TRBJ2-7	TRBV5-1	TRBD1	CASSKGQTYEQYF	TGCGCCAGCAGCAAGGGACAGACCTACGAGCAGTACTTC
many	15	TRBJ2-7	TRBV5-1	NA	CASSLRAGQTYEQYF	TGCGCCAGCAGCTTGAGGGCGGGACAAACCTACGAGCAGTACTTC
NA	15	TRBJ2-1	TRBV14	NA	CASSPTRDSTFEQFF	TGTGCCAGCAGCCCTACCCGGGACTCGACGTTCGAGCAGTTCTTC
NA	13	TRBJ2-5	TRBV20-1	NA	CSARPGQVETQYF	TGCAGTGCTAGACCGGGGCAGGTAGAGACCCAGTACTTC
few	16	TRBJ2-3	TRBV12-3/TRBV12-4	NA	CASSRPTRGGTDTQYF	TGTGCCAGCAGTCGACCGACTAGGGGCGGCACAGATACGCAGTATTTT
NA	14	TRBJ2-1	TRBV2	TRBD2	CASSVPGGPCEQFF	TGTGCCAGCAGTGTCCCGGGGGGGCCATGTGAGCAGTTCTTC
few	13	TRBJ2-4	TRBV27	NA	CASSLAGKNIQYF	TGTGCCAGCAGTTTAGCAGGAAAAAACATTCAGTACTTC
NA	14	TRBJ2-1	TRBV12-3/TRBV12-4	NA	CASSSISSYNEQFF	TGTGCCAGCAGTTCCATCAGCTCCTACAATGAGCAGTTCTTC
many	13	TRBJ2-5	TRBV7-2	NA	CASSLVREETQYF	TGTGCCAGCAGCTTAGTCAGGGAGGAGACCCAGTACTTC
NA	13	TRBJ2-2	TRBV27	TRBD1	CASGRGYTGELFF	TGTGCCAGCGGCAGGGGGTACACCGGGGAGCTGTTTTTT